These 20 T cell receptor beta chains share one sample of origin, sequenced in a study of blood T cell repertoires in COVID-19. This table comes from immunoSEQ multiplex PCR, and its TCRdb copy is limited to in-frame clones, with some not included. The sample lists 70,000 or so clones; 86% were seen once. The sequenced sample consisted of peripheral blood. The receptors were gathered from a man aged 65-85 years with active COVID-19.

The genes are TRBV18 and TRBJ1-4, with D maybe TRBD1 (5 bases). The CDR3 consists of 13 residues. V lost 1 base and J 8 bases, leaving 8 bases between the germline ends. From germline, CDR1 is KGHSH and CDR2 LQKENI. The CDR3 loop reads CASSPLRGEKLFF. The CDR3 DNA follows: TGTGCCAGCTCACCACTACGGGGGGAAAAACTGTTTTTT.

V and J are TRBV6-4 and TRBJ2-3; 12 bases map to TRBD2. CDR3 length: 15 residues. V lost 2 bases to trimming and J lost 4 bases; unmatched junction nucleotides: 1. Looked up from germline, CDR1 is MRHNA and CDR2 is SNTAGT. The CDR3 DNA sequence: TGTGCCAGCAGTGACCTAGCGGGAGGGTCAGATACGCAGTATTTT. Encoded protein: CASSDLAGGSDTQYF.

The chain carries TRBV9 and TRBJ1-1, with TRBD1 matching over 11 bases. Germline values: CDR1 SGDLS, CDR2 YYNGEE. With V trimmed by 0 bases and J by 1 base, 5 bases remained unmatched. The CDR3 runs 17 residues. CDR3 residues: CASSVVDRGPGNTEAFF. The DNA for the CDR3 is TGTGCCAGCAGCGTAGTGGACAGGGGGCCTGGGAACACTGAAGCTTTCTTT. The variable domain in full, with the rest retrieved from reference TRBV9 and TRBJ1-1, is DSGVTQTPKHLITATGQRVTLRCSPRSGDLSVYWYQQSLDQGLQFLIQYYNGEERAKGNILERFSAQQFPDLHSELNLSSLELGDSALYFCASSVVDRGPGNTEAFFGQGTRLTVV.

V is TRBV28 and J is TRBJ2-3; D might be TRBD1 (6 bases). V dropped 3 bases and J dropped 4 bases, with 14 bases sitting between them. The CDR3 contains 15 residues. Germline V gene data show CDR1 as MDHEN and CDR2 as SYDVKM. CDR3 protein: CASSFGTPPADTQYF. The CDR3 nucleotides read TGTGCCAGCAGTTTCGGGACACCCCCTGCAGATACGCAGTATTTT.

The chain combines TRBV5-1 with TRBJ2-3; no clear D gene. The CDR3 is 17 amino acids. V was clipped by 0 bases and J by 0 bases, with 14 bases between them. Germline CDR1 and CDR2: SGHRS and YFSETQ. CDR3 in amino acids: CASSLEVRLSSTDTQYF. The CDR3 nucleotides read TGCGCCAGCAGCTTGGAGGTCAGGCTGAGTAGCACAGATACGCAGTATTTT.

This clone is a singleton in its sample. Other DNA sequences within the sample encode an identical CDR3. The V and J genes are TRBV5-1 and TRBJ1-1; D uncertain. V lost 2 bases, J lost 3 bases, and 8 bases lay in between. The germline V gene encodes CDR1 SGHRS and CDR2 YFSETQ. This CDR3 spans 13 amino acids. CDR3 loop: CASSFREDTEAFF. CDR3 nucleotides: TGCGCCAGCAGCTTCCGGGAGGACACTGAAGCTTTCTTT. The variable domain in full, completed from reference TRBV5-1 and TRBJ1-1, reads KAGVTQTPRYLIKTRGQQVTLSCSPISGHRSVSWYQQTPGQGLQFLFEYFSETQRNKGNFPGRFSGRQFSNSRSEMNVSTLELGDSALYLCASSFREDTEAFFGQGTRLTVV.

The count of this clone is one. The gene calls are TRBV27 and TRBJ1-3; D uncertain. The germline V gene encodes CDR1 MNHEY and CDR2 SMNVEV (reference sequence). CDR3 length equals 17 residues. The V and J ends lost 3 bases and 0 bases respectively, with 15 bases between them. CDR3 protein: CASSFGNEGGSGNTIYF. In DNA, the CDR3 is TGTGCCAGCAGTTTTGGGAACGAGGGCGGCTCTGGAAACACCATATATTTT.

This chain uses TRBV11-3 with TRBJ2-1, with 11 bases that match TRBD2. The germline V gene has CDR1 SGHNT and CDR2 YENEEA. This CDR3 contains 17 residues. The trim removed 5 bases at V and 7 bases at J, leaving 13 bases unmatched. CDR3 nucleotides: TGTGCCAGCAGCCCCAGGGTAGCGGGAGGGCCGGGGAATGAGCAGTTCTTC. Translation: CASSPRVAGGPGNEQFF.

V is TRBV2 and J is TRBJ1-2, with D tentatively TRBD1 (5 bases). Trimming left V 3 bases short and J 8 bases short, with 19 bases between. This CDR3 has 15 residues. Germline CDR1 SNHLY, CDR2 FYNNEI. CDR3 in DNA: TGTGCCAGCAGTGAGCAGACAGTAGGGATTACGGGCTACACCTTC. This gives the protein CASSEQTVGITGYTF.

The chain uses TRBV6-1 and TRBJ2-3; D is perhaps TRBD2 (5 bases). This CDR3 has 12 residues. V shed 3 bases and J shed 6 bases, with 7 bases lying between them. Germline V gene lookup returns CDR1 MNHNS and CDR2 SASEGT. CDR3 sequence: CASSDIADTQYF. The DNA of the CDR3 is TGTGCCAGCAGTGACATAGCGGATACGCAGTATTTT.

The rearrangement joins TRBV29-1 to TRBJ1-2; D unclear. The CDR3 consists of 10 residues. With 5 bases removed from V and 8 bases from J, the gap between germline ends came to 9 bases. Germline V gene sequence: CDR1 SQVTM, CDR2 ANQGSEA. CDR3: CSVSSGGYTF. Here the CDR3 DNA reads TGCAGCGTTAGTTCGGGGGGCTACACCTTC. The complete variable domain, with remaining parts taken from reference TRBV29-1 and TRBJ1-2, reads SAVISQKPSRDICQRGTSLTIQCQVDSQVTMMFWYRQQPGQSLTLIATANQGSEATYESGFVIDKFPISRPNLTFSTLTVSNMSPEDSSIYLCSVSSGGYTFGSGTRLTVV.

The chain uses TRBV7-9 and TRBJ2-1; 8 bases match TRBD2. Trimming took 4 bases from V and 7 from J; bases not matched to a gene: 6. This CDR3 is built from 14 residues. From germline, CDR1 is SEHNR and CDR2 FQNEAQ (reference sequence). The DNA for the CDR3 is TGTGCCAGCAGCTGGGGACTAGGGCAGAATGAGCAGTTCTTC. Encoded protein: CASSWGLGQNEQFF.

The rearrangement joins TRBV7-2 to TRBJ2-7; 10 positions match TRBD1. The CDR3 covers 14 residues. V shed 5 bases, J shed 2 bases, and the junction held 3 bases outside the gene matches. Germline values: CDR1 SGHTA, CDR2 FQGNSA. The CDR3 DNA reads TGTGCCAGCAGCCGGACAGGGGGGGCCTACGAGCAGTACTTC. The encoded protein is CASSRTGGAYEQYF.

The gene calls are TRBV6-2 or TRBV6-3 and TRBJ2-7; D gene ambiguous. This CDR3 contains 12 residues. The V gene lost 5 bases and the J gene lost 3 bases, with 8 bases spanning the gap. Germline CDR1 MNHEY, CDR2 SVGEGT. The CDR3 sequence is CASSTGVYEQYF. In DNA, the CDR3 is TGTGCCAGCAGTACCGGAGTCTACGAGCAGTACTTC.

This clone turned up a few times. The rearrangement joins TRBV6-5 to TRBJ2-1, with 7 bases identical to TRBD2. The CDR3 runs 13 residues. The germline V gene encodes CDR1 MNHEY and CDR2 SVGAGI. V was clipped by 6 bases and J by 9 bases; unmatched bases: 8. CDR3: CASSEGRGGEQFF. CDR3 DNA sequence: TGTGCCAGCAGCGAGGGGAGGGGTGGTGAGCAGTTCTTC.

The chain joins TRBV19 to TRBJ2-5; 9 bases fit TRBD2. Germline V gene lookup returns CDR1 LNHDA and CDR2 SQIVND (reference sequence). With 2 bases clipped from V and 5 bases from J, the junction kept 6 bases outside the gene matches. This CDR3 is 15 amino acids long. CDR3 coding DNA: TGTGCCAGTAGTATATTTAGCGGGAGTGGGGAGACCCAGTACTTC. Translation gives CASSIFSGSGETQYF.

This clone occurred a few times. The chain carries TRBV4-3 and TRBJ1-5, with D unclear. Looked up from germline, CDR1 is LGHNA and CDR2 is YSLEER. The CDR3 sequence is 14 residues long. The V end lost 3 bases, the J end lost 1 base, and 7 bases lay between the germline ends. In DNA, the CDR3 is TGCGCCAGCAGCCAGGGCCTCAGCAATCAGCCCCAGCATTTT. Encoded protein: CASSQGLSNQPQHF.

The chain employs TRBV7-2 and TRBJ2-7; D might be TRBD2 (6 bases). The CDR3 contains 17 residues. The germline V gene encodes CDR1 SGHTA and CDR2 FQGNSA. V shed 2 bases and J shed 1 base, with 18 bases lying between them. The CDR3: CASSLPGLRDGSYEQYF. In DNA, the CDR3 is TGTGCCAGCAGCTTACCCGGGTTGCGGGATGGGTCCTACGAGCAGTACTTC. Variable domain in full (rest from reference TRBV7-2 and TRBJ2-7): GAGVSQSPSNKVTEKGKDVELRCDPISGHTALYWYRQSLGQGLEFLIYFQGNSAPDKSGLPSDRFSAERTGGSVSTLTIQRTQQEDSAVYLCASSLPGLRDGSYEQYFGPGTRLTVT.

The rearrangement joins TRBV5-4 to TRBJ2-3; 12 bases agree with TRBD1. After removal of 4 bases from V and 6 bases from J, the junction contained 9 bases not matched to a gene. This CDR3 is built from 16 residues. Germline CDR1 and CDR2: SGHNT and YYREEE (reference sequence). The DNA of the CDR3 is TGTGCCAGCAGCCCCGGGGGACAGGGGGCTTCCGATACGCAGTATTTT. Its translation: CASSPGGQGASDTQYF.

The chain employs TRBV30 and TRBJ1-2; maybe TRBD1 (6 bases). V was clipped by 1 base and J by 4 bases, with 13 bases between them. The CDR3 runs 14 residues. CDR1 and CDR2 (germline): GTSNPN, SVGIG (reference sequence). This CDR3 is CAWSADSQTYGYTF. DNA for the CDR3: TGTGCCTGGAGTGCGGACAGCCAAACCTATGGCTACACCTTC.